Presented here are 22 T cell receptor beta chains from one specimen sequenced in a study of spatial heterogeneity in lung cancer. Regarding time point: sample taken at primary tumor resection. Each CDR3 protein is one row after TCRdb ran MiXCR on the 5' RACE reads. The sample holds 60,000 to 90,000 distinct CDR3 sequences, 8% seen once. The input for sequencing was PBMCs, taken at surgery. Receptors originate from a male donor with early-stage non-small cell lung cancer.

V usage is TRBV18 and J usage is TRBJ1-4; the match to TRBD1 covers 9 bases. The CDR3 is made up of 16 amino acids. Trimming took 0 bases from V and 7 from J; bases not matched to a gene: 6. CDR1 and CDR2 from the germline V gene are KGHSH and LQKENI. This CDR3 is CASSPPGQGSGEKLFF. Here the CDR3 DNA reads TGTGCCAGCTCACCACCGGGACAGGGAAGCGGTGAAAAACTGTTTTTT.

The rearrangement uses TRBV2 and TRBJ2-7; D may be TRBD2 (6 bases). CDR1 is SNHLY and CDR2 is FYNNEI in the germline V gene. Trimming left V 8 bases short and J 5 bases short, with 16 bases between. The CDR3 length is 13 residues. CDR3 amino acids: CASRVGGSNEQYF. CDR3 DNA sequence: TGTGCCAGCCGGGTCGGGGGTTCCAACGAGCAGTACTTC.

V gene TRBV28 combines with J gene TRBJ2-1; possible D gene TRBD2, 5 bases. This CDR3 has 14 residues. Trimming left V 10 bases short and J 6 bases short, with 19 bases between. CDR1 is MDHEN and CDR2 is SYDVKM in the germline V gene. The CDR3 DNA reads as TGTGCCACCCTGAGCGGAGTGGGCGGCAATGAGCAGTTCTTC. Its translation is CATLSGVGGNEQFF.

Many counts were recorded for this clonotype. This rearrangement joins TRBV6-2 or TRBV6-3 to TRBJ2-7; D is perhaps TRBD1 (6 bases). Germline loops: CDR1 MNHEY, CDR2 SVGEGT. V was trimmed by 7 bases and J by 2 bases, leaving 15 bases between them. The CDR3 runs 14 residues. The CDR3 DNA reads as TGTGCCAGCAATCCGGGACAACTGCCCTACGAGCAGTACTTC. It encodes CASNPGQLPYEQYF.

V is TRBV9 and J is TRBJ2-3; D is possibly TRBD2 (5 bases). The CDR3 extends over 17 amino acids. Germline V lookup: CDR1 SGDLS, CDR2 YYNGEE. V dropped 0 bases and J dropped 4 bases, with 18 bases sitting between them. The CDR3 DNA sequence: TGTGCCAGCAGCGTAGGAGGGCTGGCAGGACTGGCAGATACGCAGTATTTT. Protein sequence: CASSVGGLAGLADTQYF.

CDR3 amino acids: CASSLGRVYEQYF. CDR3 bases: TGTGCCAGCAGTTTAGGTAGGGTCTACGAGCAGTACTTC. The chain joins TRBV12-3 or TRBV12-4 to TRBJ2-7; no reliable D call. Between the trimmed V and J ends, which lost 1 base and 3 bases, there was a span of 7 bases. This CDR3 comprises 13 residues.

The sample holds a few counts of this clonotype. The chain recombines TRBV7-8 with TRBJ2-1; D might be TRBD2 (6 bases). CDR3 length: 16 residues. Germline V gives CDR1 SGHVS, CDR2 FQNEAQ. Between the trimmed V and J ends, which lost 1 base and 3 bases, there was a span of 13 bases. This CDR3 is CASSLGQRVRYNEQFF. The CDR3 DNA is TGTGCCAGCAGCTTAGGCCAGCGGGTTCGCTACAATGAGCAGTTCTTC.

This clonotype appeared a few times. The chain combines TRBV4-1 with TRBJ1-1, with a tentative D call TRBD1 (5 bases). Trimming took 4 bases from V and 4 from J, leaving 13 bases between them. This CDR3 spans 14 amino acids. Germline V gene data show CDR1 as MGHRA and CDR2 as YSYEKL. The DNA of the CDR3 is TGCGCCAGCAGCCCAATCATAGGGGTCACTGAAGCTTTCTTT. This translates into CASSPIIGVTEAFF.

V and J are TRBV5-1 and TRBJ2-6; TRBD1 aligns across 7 bases. The CDR3 covers 17 residues. Trimming at V came to 2 bases and at J to 2 bases, leaving 7 bases not matched to a gene. CDR1 is SGHRS, CDR2 YFSETQ, per germline. The CDR3 is CASSLGAQGTGANVLTF. CDR3 DNA sequence: TGCGCCAGCAGCTTAGGGGCACAGGGGACTGGGGCCAACGTCCTGACTTTC.

The sample holds a few counts of this clonotype. This chain joins TRBV29-1 and TRBJ2-7, with D perhaps matching TRBD2 (6 bases). Between the trimmed V and J ends, which lost 6 bases and 6 bases, there was a span of 15 bases. Germline assignment: CDR1 SQVTM and CDR2 ANQGSEA. This CDR3 is built from 12 residues. DNA for the CDR3: TGCAGCGTGGGGGGACCCTCCATCGAGCAGTACTTC. Translated: CSVGGPSIEQYF.

This clonotype came up many times. The rearrangement links TRBV20-1 to TRBJ2-7; possible D gene TRBD2, 5 bases. Germline CDR1 reads DFQATT; CDR2 reads SNEGSKA (reference sequence). The CDR3 is 14 amino acids. V shed 5 bases and J shed 0 bases, with 14 bases lying between them. The CDR3 reads CSAGGFISSYEQYF. Here the CDR3 DNA reads TGCAGTGCTGGAGGATTTATCAGCTCCTACGAGCAGTACTTC.

This clonotype was detected many times. The V and J genes are TRBV7-9 and TRBJ1-1; TRBD1 is a possible D gene (5 bases). Germline CDR1 is SEHNR and CDR2 is FQNEAQ (reference sequence). The CDR3 is 14 residues long. With 3 bases removed from V and 3 bases from J, the gap between germline ends came to 11 bases. The CDR3 DNA sequence: TGTGCCAGCAGCTTTGGGGCGAGTTACACTGAAGCTTTCTTT. It codes for CASSFGASYTEAFF. Drawing the rest from reference TRBV7-9 and TRBJ1-1, the complete variable domain is DTGVSQNPRHKITKRGQNVTFRCDPISEHNRLYWYRQTLGQGPEFLTYFQNEAQLEKSRLLSDRFSAERPKGSFSTLEIQRTEQGDSAMYLCASSFGASYTEAFFGQGTRLTVV.

This chain joins TRBV5-4 and TRBJ2-4; D assignment may be TRBD1 or TRBD2 (5 bases each). With 5 bases removed from V and 0 bases from J, the gap between germline ends came to 15 bases. Germline V gene data show CDR1 as SGHNT and CDR2 as YYREEE (reference sequence). This CDR3 has 16 residues. CDR3 residues: CASRPETGTAKNIQYF. The CDR3 bases are TGTGCCAGCAGGCCCGAGACCGGGACAGCCAAAAACATTCAGTACTTC.

On this clonotype itself: One end of the junction fails to match germline, which may point to a read error. This sequence joins TRBV5-5 and TRBJ1-2; D not certain. CDR1 SGHKS and CDR2 YYEKEE come from the germline V gene (reference sequence). This CDR3 contains 13 residues. The CDR3 protein is CVSSPDGLYGYTF. Written as DNA, the CDR3 is TGTGTCAGCAGCCCCGACGGCCTCTATGGCTACACCTTC.

This clonotype was picked up many times. This chain links TRBV6-1 with TRBJ1-1; 7 nucleotides line up with TRBD1. With 10 bases clipped from V and 1 base from J, the junction kept 9 bases outside the gene matches. This CDR3 contains 14 residues. The germline V gene has CDR1 MNHNS and CDR2 SASEGT. The CDR3 spells CATSSGQSNTEAFF. CDR3 coding DNA: TGTGCCACCTCCTCGGGACAGTCGAACACTGAAGCTTTCTTT.

This clonotype showed up many times. The rearrangement links TRBV7-2 to TRBJ1-1, with D hard to call. There are 12 residues in the CDR3. Trimming pared 3 bases from V and 3 bases from J, leaving 5 bases between. Germline V gene lookup returns CDR1 SGHTA and CDR2 FQGNSA. The CDR3 coding sequence is TGTGCCAGCAGCTTCGGAGACACTGAAGCTTTCTTT. This gives the protein CASSFGDTEAFF.

This clonotype was counted between two and nine times. This chain joins TRBV28 and TRBJ2-1; 8 positions agree with TRBD2. V dropped 5 bases and J dropped 8; count of bases not matched to a gene: 5. Per germline, CDR1 MDHEN and CDR2 SYDVKM. There are 13 residues in the CDR3. The DNA of the CDR3 is TGTGCCAGCAGTCCAGGACTAGCTTATGAGCAGTTCTTC. As protein: CASSPGLAYEQFF.

Details on this clonotype: This CDR3 fails to terminate in the conserved phenylalanine or tryptophan, so it likely reflects a read error. The chain couples TRBV7-9 to TRBJ1-1; no reliable D call. The CDR3 covers 11 residues. With 1 base removed from V and 7 bases from J, the gap between germline ends came to 4 bases. Germline-derived CDR1 and CDR2 are SEHNR and FQNEAQ (reference sequence). The CDR3 reads CASSLGSEAFL. The CDR3 DNA reads as TGTGCCAGCAGCTTAGGGAGTGAAGCTTTCTTA.

V is TRBV11-2 and J is TRBJ1-2; a possible D gene is TRBD1 (6 bases). Germline CDR1 and CDR2: SGHAT and FQNNGV. The CDR3 is made up of 16 amino acids. Trimming pared 2 bases from V and 8 bases from J, leaving 21 bases between. CDR3: CASSLNPGDKDWGYTF. In nucleotides, the CDR3 is TGTGCCAGCAGCTTAAATCCCGGGGACAAGGACTGGGGCTACACCTTC.

This clonotype has a count of ten or more. The gene calls are TRBV10-3 and TRBJ2-1; TRBD2 matches 16 bases. V lost 7 bases to trimming and J lost 10 bases; unmatched junction nucleotides: 7. This CDR3 is 15 amino acids long. Per the germline V gene, CDR1 is ENHRY and CDR2 is SYGVKD. CDR3 sequence (DNA): TGTGCCATCACCGGGACTAGCGGGAGGGCCAAAGAGCAGTTCTTC. It translates to CAITGTSGRAKEQFF.

V is TRBV2 and J is TRBJ1-5; TRBD1 matches at 7 bases. The J segment lost 6 bases and the V segment lost 6 bases, leaving 8 bases of the junction unmatched. This CDR3 comprises 14 residues. The germline gives CDR1 SNHLY, CDR2 FYNNEI. This CDR3 reads CASRPGGGAQPQHF. The CDR3 region has the DNA TGTGCCAGCAGGCCAGGGGGAGGGGCTCAGCCCCAGCATTTT.

This clonotype has only a few counts. The chain carries TRBV5-3 and TRBJ2-3; the D is unclear. TRBV5-3 is an open reading frame, and its role is uncertain. The CDR3 sequence is 15 residues long. V was trimmed by 4 bases and J by 0 bases, leaving 12 bases between them. The CDR3 sequence is CARSGPQASTDTQYF. The CDR3 nucleotides read TGTGCCAGAAGCGGACCCCAAGCTAGCACAGATACGCAGTATTTT.